Presented here are 8 T cell receptor beta chains from one specimen sequenced in a study of tumor-infiltrating lymphocytes in localized non-small cell lung cancer. The assay was immunoSEQ multiplex PCR, and TCRdb's table has in-frame clones only and misses some. The sample consists of about 6,400 clones, approximately 71% of them appearing once. The source material was lung tumor tissue. Source of these receptors: a human donor with non-small cell lung cancer.

The J gene is TRBJ2-3, the V gene TRBV7-2, with 10 bases that match TRBD1. Germline CDR1 reads SGHTA; CDR2 reads FQGNSA. The CDR3 spans 16 residues. V shed 5 bases, J shed 2 bases, and the junction held 7 bases outside the gene matches. CDR3: CASSPRTGGFTDTQYF. The CDR3 DNA is TGTGCCAGCAGCCCCCGGACAGGGGGATTCACAGATACGCAGTATTTT.

This clone was counted a few times. The chain couples TRBV19 to TRBJ1-6, with a possible D match to TRBD1 (5 bases). V lost 2 bases and J lost 13, with 9 bases in between. CDR1 is LNHDA and CDR2 is SQIVND in the germline V gene (reference sequence). The CDR3 totals 12 residues. The CDR3, as DNA: TGTGCCAGTAGTATAAGGGGTTCGCCCCTCCACTTT. Residues: CASSIRGSPLHF.

CDR3: CASRIGGSTDTQYF. The DNA of the CDR3 is TGTGCCAGCAGGATCGGGGGGAGCACAGATACGCAGTATTTT. The V and J genes are TRBV2 and TRBJ2-3; 7 bases are a match to TRBD2. Germline V gives CDR1 SNHLY, CDR2 FYNNEI. V lost 6 bases, J lost 0 bases, and 3 bases stayed unmatched. The CDR3 loop spans 14 amino acids.

V gene TRBV9 combines with J gene TRBJ1-2; 11 bases map to TRBD1. The J segment lost 2 bases and the V segment lost 4 bases, leaving 13 bases of the junction unmatched. From germline, CDR1 is SGDLS and CDR2 YYNGEE. This CDR3 region has 18 residues. The CDR3 sequence is CASSPMGSGTGGNYGYTF. CDR3 in DNA: TGTGCCAGCAGCCCTATGGGGTCTGGGACAGGGGGAAACTATGGCTACACCTTC.

This clone was counted a few times. Other DNA variants within this sample encode the same CDR3. Here the CDR3 reads CASNLADNEQFF. The CDR3 DNA sequence: TGCGCCAGCAACCTAGCGGACAATGAGCAGTTCTTC. The V gene is TRBV5-1, the J gene TRBJ2-1; 7 bases agree with TRBD2. In germline, CDR1 is SGHRS, CDR2 YFSETQ. The CDR3 runs 12 residues. With 6 bases clipped from V and 5 bases from J, the junction kept 2 bases outside the gene matches.

This clone was detected only a few times. The gene calls are TRBV4-1 and TRBJ1-4, with 9 bases lining up with TRBD1. The junction had 3 bases not matched to a gene; V was cut back by 1 base and J by 3 bases. This CDR3 comprises 16 residues. CDR1 MGHRA and CDR2 YSYEKL come from the germline V gene. CDR3 coding DNA: TGCGCCAGCAGCCAAGCACAGGGGGCAGCTAATGAAAAACTGTTTTTT. It codes for CASSQAQGAANEKLFF.

This chain uses TRBV28 with TRBJ2-5, with unresolved D. V was pared by 5 bases and J by 5 bases, with 12 bases between. The CDR3 contains 13 residues. The germline gives CDR1 MDHEN, CDR2 SYDVKM. The DNA of the CDR3 is TGTGCCAGCAGTCCAGGAAATCGGGAGACCCAGTACTTC. Protein sequence: CASSPGNRETQYF.

V usage is TRBV7-9 and J usage is TRBJ1-1; no definite D call. The CDR3 runs 13 residues. Germline lookup yields CDR1 SEHNR and CDR2 FQNEAQ (reference sequence). Trimming removed 5 bases from V and 5 bases from J, with 12 bases in between. CDR3 in DNA: TGTGCCAGCAGCGACTCCTTCGGAACTGAAGCTTTCTTT. Translation gives CASSDSFGTEAFF.